This TCR beta chain originates from a study of OX40 agonist ivuxolimab in advanced cancers. Study in general: Hepatocellular carcinoma, melanoma, renal cell or head and neck cancer affected the dose-escalation patients.

The V gene end was trimmed by 8 bases and the J gene end by 6 bases; junction bases not matched to a gene: 6. CDR3 length: 12 amino acids. Germline V gene sequence: CDR1 SNHLY, CDR2 FYNNEI. Sequencing used immunoSEQ multiplex PCR; TCRdb keeps in-frame clones, though not all of them. The sample includes about 35,000 clones, 80% to 95% of them seen just once. Findings and limits, study-wide: Expanded peripheral T cells had an undetermined antigen specificity. Among the lowest peripheral clonal expansion occurred in 0.1-3.0 mg/kg partial responders.

This clone appeared a few times. Its matching antigen is unknown. The V call is TRBV2, the J call TRBJ2-7, with 8 bases that match TRBD1. The sample consisted of CD4+ or CD8+ T cells sorted from blood, taken in a trial of the OX40 agonist ivuxolimab. The TCR comes from an adult with an advanced solid tumor such as melanoma, head and neck, liver or kidney cancer. CDR3 in DNA: TGTGCCAGCGTGGACAGGGTCTTCGAGCAGTACTTC. It specifies CASVDRVFEQYF.